This T cell receptor (beta chain) is drawn from a study of prognosis after radiotherapy for stage I lung cancer. CDR1 is SNHLY and CDR2 is FYNNEI in the germline V gene. V was shortened by 9 bases and J by 7 bases, with 19 bases between the two germline ends. CDR3 length: 14 amino acids. TCR beta CDR3 was amplified from genomic DNA by two-round multiplex PCR. For every TRBV and TRBJ gene, a specific primer was used in first-round PCR. TCRdb independently ran MiXCR on the multiplex PCR reads; one entry per CDR3 protein. The sample shows tens of thousands of distinct CDR3 sequences, 35% to 50% of them seen only once.

V is TRBV2 and J is TRBJ2-1; possible D gene TRBD2, 5 bases. The receptor's source is a donor aged 50 or older with non-small cell lung cancer. The specimen comprised PBMCs, sampled before or after stereotactic body radiation therapy (not recorded which). CDR3 sequence reads: CARTRGRATNEQFF. The CDR3 DNA is TGTGCCAGAACAAGAGGGAGAGCGACGAATGAGCAGTTCTTC.